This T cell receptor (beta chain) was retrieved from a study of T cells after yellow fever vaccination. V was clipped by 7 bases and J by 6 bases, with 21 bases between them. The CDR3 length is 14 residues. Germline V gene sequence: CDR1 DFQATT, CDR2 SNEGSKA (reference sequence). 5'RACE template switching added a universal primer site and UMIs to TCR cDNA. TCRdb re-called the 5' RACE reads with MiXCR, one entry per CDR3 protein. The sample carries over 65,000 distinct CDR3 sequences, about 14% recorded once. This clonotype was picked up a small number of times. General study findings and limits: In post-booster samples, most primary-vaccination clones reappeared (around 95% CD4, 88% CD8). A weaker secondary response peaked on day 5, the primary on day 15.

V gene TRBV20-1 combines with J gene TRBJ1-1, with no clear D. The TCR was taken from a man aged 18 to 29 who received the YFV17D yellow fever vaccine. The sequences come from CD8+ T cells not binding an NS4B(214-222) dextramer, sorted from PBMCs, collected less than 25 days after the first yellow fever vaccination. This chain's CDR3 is CSDKRSLARPEAFF. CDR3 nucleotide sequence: TGCAGTGATAAGAGGTCTCTGGCGCGGCCTGAAGCTTTCTTT.